The next 17 T cell receptor beta chains were all read from a single sample in a study of T-cell memory formation after mild COVID-19. TCRdb fed the 5' RACE reads into MiXCR, producing one record per CDR3 protein. The sample lists over 400,000 distinct CDR3 sequences; around a quarter were seen once. The sequencing input was PBMCs or a T cell subset sorted from them (not recorded which). These receptor sequences come from an adult woman who had mild COVID-19 (a few samples of this study predate the infection). Cell type and time point are not known.

The chain has TRBV29-1 and TRBJ2-1, with a tentative D call TRBD2 (6 bases). The CDR3 has 13 residues. Trimming stripped 7 bases from V and 4 bases from J, with 14 bases between. CDR1 and CDR2 from the germline V gene are SQVTM and ANQGSEA. DNA of the CDR3: TGCAGCGCCAGGCGGAGGGGATACAATGAGCAGTTCTTC. Amino acids: CSARRRGYNEQFF.

This clonotype showed up just a few times. CDR3: CSVRRTSGGNNEQFF. The CDR3, as DNA: TGCAGCGTTCGCCGGACTAGCGGGGGCAACAATGAGCAGTTCTTC. V is TRBV29-1 and J is TRBJ2-1; 13 nucleotides align to TRBD2. With V trimmed by 5 bases and J by 5 bases, 6 bases remained unmatched. This CDR3 contains 15 residues. The germline CDR1 and CDR2 sequences are SQVTM and ANQGSEA.

Only a few counts were recorded for this clonotype. An end of the junction differs from the germline gene, which may be a read error. V and J are TRBV25-1 and TRBJ1-3; the D gene is possibly TRBD1 (5 bases). Per the germline V gene, CDR1 is MGHDK and CDR2 is SYGVNS. CDR3 size: 17 residues. Written as DNA, the CDR3 is TGTGCCAGCGGTGAACCCCCGGGCAGGGAAGGTGGAAACACCATATATTTT. Encoded protein: CASGEPPGREGGNTIYF.

This clonotype has just a few counts. The chain joins TRBV3-1 to TRBJ2-7; 7 nucleotides match TRBD1. The V gene end was trimmed by 0 bases and the J gene end by 3 bases; junction bases not matched to a gene: 5. Looked up from germline, CDR1 is LGHDT and CDR2 is YNNKEL (reference sequence). The CDR3 consists of 15 residues. CDR3 bases: TGTGCCAGCAGCCAAGATCTACAGGGGATCTACGAGCAGTACTTC. This sequence encodes CASSQDLQGIYEQYF.

There are a few counts of this clonotype. The V and J genes are TRBV19 and TRBJ2-1; 13 bases are shared with TRBD2. The CDR3 is 15 residues long. V lost 6 bases and J lost 7; bases outside the gene matches: 6. Germline CDR1 is LNHDA and CDR2 is SQIVND (reference sequence). CDR3: CASSRTSGSPNEQFF. The CDR3 nucleotides read TGTGCCAGTAGCCGGACTAGCGGGAGTCCGAATGAGCAGTTCTTC.

V and J are TRBV3-1 and TRBJ1-1; D remains ambiguous. Germline CDR1 and CDR2: LGHDT and YNNKEL (reference sequence). V shed 4 bases and J shed 2 bases, with 11 bases lying between them. This CDR3 has 14 amino acids. CDR3 amino acids: CASSLADSNTEAFF. Here the CDR3 DNA reads TGTGCCAGCAGCCTCGCAGATTCAAACACTGAAGCTTTCTTT.

This clonotype was picked up a small number of times. The genes are TRBV20-1 and TRBJ2-7, with D unclear. With 0 bases removed from V and 4 bases from J, the gap between germline ends came to 7 bases. The CDR3 is made up of 12 amino acids. The V gene's germline CDR1 is DFQATT and CDR2 SNEGSKA (reference sequence). CDR3 nucleotides: TGCAGTGCTAGAGATGGACCTTACGAGCAGTACTTC. Its translation: CSARDGPYEQYF.

This clonotype showed up just a few times. This rearrangement joins TRBV12-3 or TRBV12-4 to TRBJ2-7; no reliable D call. Deletions cut 6 bases from V and 0 bases from J, with 21 bases between. This CDR3 is 17 amino acids long. The chain's CDR3 is CASSSRPLGPSSYEQYF. The CDR3 nucleotides read TGTGCCAGCAGCTCGAGGCCCTTAGGACCAAGCTCCTACGAGCAGTACTTC.

This clonotype was seen a single time. The V call is TRBV21-1, the J call TRBJ2-1; the table names TRBD2, a call not compared with the DNA. TRBV21-1 is reported as a pseudogene. The CDR3 extends over 17 amino acids. CDR3 region: CASSKLRLAGSRIEQFF. CDR3 sequence (DNA): TGTGCCAGCAGCAAACTCCGGCTAGCGGGATCCCGGATAGAGCAGTTCTTC.

A few counts support this clonotype. The rearrangement uses TRBV7-2 and TRBJ1-1; D might be TRBD1 (6 bases). V was clipped by 2 bases and J by 4 bases, with 14 bases between them. There are 15 residues in the CDR3. Germline loops: CDR1 SGHTA, CDR2 FQGNSA. The CDR3 coding sequence is TGTGCCAGCAGCTTAAAAACAGGGTCTCGCACTGAAGCTTTCTTT. This translates into CASSLKTGSRTEAFF.

J is TRBJ2-2 and V is TRBV4-1, with D unresolved. V lost 2 bases, J lost 1 base, and 11 bases lay in between. Germline assignment: CDR1 MGHRA and CDR2 YSYEKL. CDR3 length equals 16 residues. The CDR3 region is CASSQSVAENTGELFF. The CDR3 DNA reads as TGCGCCAGCAGCCAATCGGTAGCCGAGAACACCGGGGAGCTGTTTTTT.

The chain recombines TRBV7-2 with TRBJ1-6; D is unresolved. The CDR3 runs to 17 residues. The V end was cut by 3 bases, the J end by 7 bases, with 19 bases between. CDR1 is SGHTA, CDR2 FQGNSA, per germline. CDR3 nucleotide sequence: TGTGCCAGCAGCTTTGGCGCGTCGGCCAGACGAAATTCACCCCTCCACTTT. Encoded protein: CASSFGASARRNSPLHF.

The rearrangement joins TRBV7-6 to TRBJ2-2; 10 bases fit TRBD1. Germline CDR1 reads SGHVS; CDR2 reads FNYEAQ. This CDR3 is 16 amino acids long. The V and J ends lost 5 bases and 4 bases, in that order; junction bases with no gene match: 7. The CDR3 coding sequence is TGTGCCAGCAGCGCCCGACAGGGGGCGAGCACCGGGGAGCTGTTTTTT. Its protein product is CASSARQGASTGELFF. The full variable domain, rest sourced from reference TRBV7-6 and TRBJ2-2, is GAGVSQSPRYKVTKRGQDVALRCDPISGHVSLYWYRQALGQGPEFLTYFNYEAQQDKSGLPNDRFSAERPEGSISTLTIQRTEQRDSAMYRCASSARQGASTGELFFGEGSRLTVL.

V gene TRBV12-3 or TRBV12-4 combines with J gene TRBJ1-5; TRBD1 might be the D (5 bases). V lost 4 bases and J lost 4, with 14 bases in between. The CDR3 is 15 amino acids. This CDR3 reads CASSSGRGGNQPQHF. The CDR3 DNA reads as TGTGCCAGCAGTTCGGGGCGTGGTGGGAATCAGCCCCAGCATTTT.

A few counts support this clonotype. V and J are TRBV7-9 and TRBJ2-7; D not certain. Trimming stripped 5 bases from V and 7 bases from J, with 9 bases between. The V gene's germline CDR1 is SEHNR and CDR2 FQNEAQ (reference sequence). There are 11 residues in the CDR3. CDR3 protein: CASSPSVEQYF. In DNA form, the CDR3 reads TGTGCCAGCAGCCCTTCGGTAGAGCAGTACTTC.

This clonotype was detected a few times. J is TRBJ1-2 and V is TRBV2; no definite D call. CDR1 is SNHLY and CDR2 is FYNNEI in the germline V gene. This CDR3 is built from 14 residues. Trimming stripped 6 bases from V and 5 bases from J, with 16 bases between. For the CDR3, the DNA is TGTGCCAGCAGCCCACAACGGGAGATTTATGGCTACACCTTC. Protein: CASSPQREIYGYTF. Full variable domain (rest looked up from reference TRBV2 and TRBJ1-2): EPEVTQTPSHQVTQMGQEVILRCVPISNHLYFYWYRQILGQKVEFLVSFYNNEISEKSEIFDDQFSVERPDGSNFTLKIRSTKLEDSAMYFCASSPQREIYGYTFGSGTRLTVV.

This clonotype was detected only a few times. CDR3 sequence (DNA): TGTGCCAGCAGGGAACTAGCCGGTGAGCAGTTCTTC. Residues: CASRELAGEQFF. This chain links TRBV7-9 with TRBJ2-1; perhaps TRBD2 as D (6 bases). CDR3 size: 12 residues. V was pared by 6 bases and J by 9 bases, with 12 bases between. Germline CDR1 is SEHNR and CDR2 is FQNEAQ (reference sequence).